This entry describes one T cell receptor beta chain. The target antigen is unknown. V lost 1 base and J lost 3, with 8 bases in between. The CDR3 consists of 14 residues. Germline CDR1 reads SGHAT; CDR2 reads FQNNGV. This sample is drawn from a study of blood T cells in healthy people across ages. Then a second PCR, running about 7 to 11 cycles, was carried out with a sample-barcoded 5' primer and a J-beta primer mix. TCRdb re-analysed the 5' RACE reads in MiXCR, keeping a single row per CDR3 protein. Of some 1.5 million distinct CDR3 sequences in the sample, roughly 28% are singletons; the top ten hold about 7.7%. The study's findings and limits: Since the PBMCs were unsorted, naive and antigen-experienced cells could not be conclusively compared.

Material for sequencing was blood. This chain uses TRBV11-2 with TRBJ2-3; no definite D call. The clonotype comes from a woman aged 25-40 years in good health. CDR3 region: CASSLGTWTDTQYF. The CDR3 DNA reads TGTGCCAGCAGCTTAGGAACATGGACAGATACGCAGTATTTT.